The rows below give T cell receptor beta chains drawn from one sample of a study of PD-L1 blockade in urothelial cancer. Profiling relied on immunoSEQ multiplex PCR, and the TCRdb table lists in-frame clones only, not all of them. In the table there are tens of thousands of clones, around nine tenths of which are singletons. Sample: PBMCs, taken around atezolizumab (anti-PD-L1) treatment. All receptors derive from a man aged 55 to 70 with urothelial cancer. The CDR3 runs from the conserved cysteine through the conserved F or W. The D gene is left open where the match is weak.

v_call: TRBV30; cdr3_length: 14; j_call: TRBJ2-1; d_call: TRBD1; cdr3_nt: TGTGCCTGGAGTGGGACAGGGAACTACAATGAGCAGTTCTTC; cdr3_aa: CAWSGTGNYNEQFF
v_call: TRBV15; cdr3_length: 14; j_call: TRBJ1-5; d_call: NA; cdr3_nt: TGTGCCACCAGCTCTCGCACAACGGGTCAGCCCCAGCATTTT; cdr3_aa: CATSSRTTGQPQHF
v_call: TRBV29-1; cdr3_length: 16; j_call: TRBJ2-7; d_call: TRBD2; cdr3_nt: TGCAGCGTCGCTGGACTAGCGGGAGGTCCGCGGGAAGAGCAGTACTTC; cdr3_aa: CSVAGLAGGPREEQYF
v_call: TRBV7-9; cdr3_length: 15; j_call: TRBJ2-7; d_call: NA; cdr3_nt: TGTGCCAGCAGCTTAGGGCCAGAAATTCCCTACGAGCAGTACTTC; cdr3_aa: CASSLGPEIPYEQYF
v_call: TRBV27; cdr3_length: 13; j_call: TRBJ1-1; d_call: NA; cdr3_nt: TGTGCCAGCAGCAGACAAAGTAACACTGAAGCTTTCTTT; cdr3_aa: CASSRQSNTEAFF
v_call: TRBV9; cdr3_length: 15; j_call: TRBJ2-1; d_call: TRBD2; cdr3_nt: TGTGCCAGCAGCGTAGCTTGGGCGGGAGAGTATGAGCAGTTCTTC; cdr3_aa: CASSVAWAGEYEQFF
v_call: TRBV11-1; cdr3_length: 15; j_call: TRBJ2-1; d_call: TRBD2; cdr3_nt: TGTGCCAGCAACAGGGGACTAGCGGGGCTCAATGAGCAGTTCTTC; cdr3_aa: CASNRGLAGLNEQFF
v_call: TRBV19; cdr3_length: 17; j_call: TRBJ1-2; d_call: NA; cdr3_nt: TGTGCCAGTAGTATCTCTCCCGGAGGGGCTGGGGGCTATGGCTACACCTTC; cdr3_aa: CASSISPGGAGGYGYTF
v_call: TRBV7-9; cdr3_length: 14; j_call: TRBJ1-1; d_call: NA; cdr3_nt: TGTGCCAGCAGCTTAGCTGGAGGTGGCACTGAAGCTTTCTTT; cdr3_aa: CASSLAGGGTEAFF
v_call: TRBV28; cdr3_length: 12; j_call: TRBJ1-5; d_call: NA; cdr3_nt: TGTGCCAGCAGTTGGCTAGCTCAGCCCCAGCATTTT; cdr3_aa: CASSWLAQPQHF
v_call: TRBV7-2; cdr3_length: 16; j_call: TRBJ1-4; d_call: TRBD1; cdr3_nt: TGTGCCAGCAGTCGCTACGGACAGGTCACTAATGAAAAACTGTTTTTT; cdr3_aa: CASSRYGQVTNEKLFF